The rows below give T cell receptor beta chains drawn from one sample of a study of shared T cell receptors in the human thymus. The data were produced by immunoSEQ multiplex PCR, yet TCRdb's version contains in-frame clones alone and is incomplete. This sample carries 700,000 or so clones, approximately 85% of them seen once, and the ten largest clones take about 0.0098%. Another study also made use of these data, one on human thymus T cells.

Sequenced: thymocytes. All receptors derive from a girl under three years old with a congenital heart defect. Each CDR3 is given without its conserved first and last residue.

j_call v_call cdr3_aa
TRBJ1-1 TRBV2 ASRFSREVTEAF
TRBJ2-1 TRBV28 ASSLGQGPGPEPNEQF
TRBJ2-3 TRBV4-1 ASSPVARGWDTQY
TRBJ2-7 TRBV6-1 ASSEGRRDRSYEQY
TRBJ2-1 TRBV28 ASSLWGQGSYNEQF
TRBJ1-4 TRBV28 ASSLFSEGEKLF
TRBJ1-6 TRBV7-9 ASSLAAGSNSPLH
TRBJ1-1 TRBV9 ASSLGTGATEAF
TRBJ1-3 TRBV7-9 ASSPGHPRFGNTIY
TRBJ1-3 TRBV5-5 ASSLTGAGNTIY
TRBJ1-5 TRBV4-3 ASSQAFNQPQH
TRBJ1-2 TRBV6-6 ASSPTGNYGYT
TRBJ2-1 TRBV29-1 SVVDRGRPEQF
TRBJ2-3 TRBV11-3 ASSTTPGGTQY
TRBJ1-2 TRBV29-1 SVEDNRERNYGYT
TRBJ2-7 TRBV28 ASKSGGADMQY
TRBJ2-1 TRBV6-1 ASSERGSYNEQF
TRBJ2-3 TRBV29-1 SVLRGPKSDTQY
TRBJ1-2 TRBV6-5 ASSAPRSNYGYT
TRBJ2-1 TRBV19 ASSMQSGFLHNEQF
TRBJ1-1 TRBV5-6 ASSFVQGCSEAF
TRBJ2-2 TRBV4-1 ASSQLANTGELF
TRBJ2-7 TRBV9 ASSAQGTEQY
TRBJ2-1 TRBV30 AWSVRGQYPYNEQF
TRBJ1-1 TRBV4-1 ASSQGTILSQLMNTEAF
TRBJ1-6 TRBV19 ASSSRQGAVGLYNSPLH
TRBJ2-7 TRBV6-1 ASSEERRSYEQY
TRBJ1-2 TRBV15 ATSRPISGTGFFPGYT
TRBJ2-1 TRBV6-1 ASSDGSGGGNEQF
TRBJ2-7 TRBV5-1 ASSRSGLYEQY
TRBJ2-2 TRBV11-2 ASSLGAGGPLTGELF
TRBJ1-2 TRBV11-2 ASSLGAQAGCYGYT
TRBJ2-3 TRBV5-1 ASSLGSHGCTQY
TRBJ1-6 TRBV4-1 ASSPSPDRGICSPLH
TRBJ1-5 TRBV5-6 ASSLARAGDNQPQH
TRBJ1-1 TRBV19 ASSNPDRDRVHLNTEAF
TRBJ2-2 TRBV6-5 ASSYGLTGSTGELF
TRBJ1-2 TRBV19 ASSSQRGFT
TRBJ2-7 TRBV28 ASSLETGTGGNEQY
TRBJ2-7 TRBV4-3 ASSQAGAKYYEQY
TRBJ2-7 TRBV15 ATSRITGNSYEQY
TRBJ1-1 TRBV5-1 ASSLGRGVDGTEAF
TRBJ2-7 TRBV9 ASSPRQGAYEQY
TRBJ1-4 TRBV7-9 ASSLDVGATNEKLF
TRBJ1-2 TRBV4-1 ASSPDISSYGYT
TRBJ2-3 TRBV11-3 ASSLDEASGGTQY
TRBJ1-1 TRBV5-1 ASHARNTEAF
TRBJ1-1 TRBV7-2 ASSLVYTENTEAF
TRBJ1-2 TRBV7-9 ASSLSSGYGYT
TRBJ1-1 TRBV10-1 ATRGTVGTGGTEAF